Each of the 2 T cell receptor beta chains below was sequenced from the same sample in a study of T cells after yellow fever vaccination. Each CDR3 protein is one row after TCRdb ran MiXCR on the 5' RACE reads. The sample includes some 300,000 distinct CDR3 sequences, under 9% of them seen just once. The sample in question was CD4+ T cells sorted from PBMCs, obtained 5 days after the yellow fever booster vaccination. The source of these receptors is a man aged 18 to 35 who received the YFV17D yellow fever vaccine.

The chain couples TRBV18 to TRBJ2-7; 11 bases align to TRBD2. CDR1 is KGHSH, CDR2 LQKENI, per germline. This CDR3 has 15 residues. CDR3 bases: TGTGCCTGCTCACCCACTAGCGGGGGTGGGTACGAGCAGTACGTC. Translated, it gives CACSPTSGGGYEQYV.

DNA for the CDR3: TGTGCCAGCAGCTTATTTTTTCTCGGACAGGGGAATGAAAAACTGTTTTTT. Translating it yields CASSLFFLGQGNEKLFF. V gene TRBV7-2 combines with J gene TRBJ1-4; TRBD1 agrees at 9 bases. This CDR3 region has 17 residues. J gave up 5 bases and V 2 bases, and 9 bases lay outside the gene matches. Germline CDR1 SGHTA, CDR2 FQGNSA.